This T cell receptor beta chain was observed in a study of cytomegalovirus exposure and HLA in healthy donors. The CDR3 covers 13 residues. V shed 2 bases and J shed 3 bases, with 8 bases lying between them. In germline, CDR1 is SGHRS, CDR2 YFSETQ. Whereas donors were nominally healthy upon sampling, unrecorded immune exposures were probable. As regards this clone: Its antigen is still unknown.

Study-wide results and limits: As a later analysis revealed, the rate of TCR association differed by HLA locus, with DRB1 most and HLA-C fewest. In vitro confirmation showed a few CMV-associated chains to be CMV antigen specific.

This PCR relied on a set of 60 Vbeta primers and 13 Jbeta primers. Using immunoSEQ multiplex PCR, the repertoire was profiled, and TCRdb retains in-frame clones only, with some absent. The sample records 95,000 to 100,000 clones, over 70% being singletons. This rearrangement joins TRBV5-1 to TRBJ1-1; D is possibly TRBD1 (6 bases). The TCR originated in a man between 45 and 60 years old in good health and CMV-seronegative. Sample: PBMCs. The CDR3 DNA reads as TGCGCCAGCAGCTTAGGACAGTACACTGAAGCTTTCTTT. Its translation: CASSLGQYTEAFF. Based on the CDR3 plus reference TRBV5-1 and TRBJ1-1, the full variable domain is KAGVTQTPRYLIKTRGQQVTLSCSPISGHRSVSWYQQTPGQGLQFLFEYFSETQRNKGNFPGRFSGRQFSNSRSEMNVSTLELGDSALYLCASSLGQYTEAFFGQGTRLTVV.